This T cell receptor beta chain was recovered during a study of CD8+ T cells in alopecia areata. Study at large: Patients received oral tofacitinib, 5 to 10 mg twice daily, for moderate-to-severe alopecia areata.

The study's findings and limits: The study also sequences resident alphabeta T cells of normal skin in scalp samples.

Germline V CDR1 and CDR2: SQVTM, ANQGSEA. The V and J ends lost 6 bases and 4 bases respectively, with 10 bases between them. The CDR3 covers 12 residues. Concerning this clone itself: Its antigen is unknown.

As for treatment: oral pan-JAK inhibitor, 5-10 mg twice daily. Lesional scalp punch biopsies and peripheral blood were collected from alopecia areata patients. cDNA reverse transcribed from extracted RNA served as the sequencing template. Data came from immunoSEQ multiplex PCR; TCRdb stores just in-frame clones and leaves some out. This sample has some 100,000 clones, with just under 60% found just once. The sequence came from a human donor with alopecia areata. The V gene is TRBV29-1, the J gene TRBJ2-1; D gene unclear. The sequencing used CD8+ T cells sorted from blood, collected at approximately week 60, from a patient treated with tofacitinib. The chain's CDR3 is CSVRDGYNEQFF. CDR3 nucleotides: TGCAGCGTGAGAGACGGTTACAATGAGCAGTTCTTC.